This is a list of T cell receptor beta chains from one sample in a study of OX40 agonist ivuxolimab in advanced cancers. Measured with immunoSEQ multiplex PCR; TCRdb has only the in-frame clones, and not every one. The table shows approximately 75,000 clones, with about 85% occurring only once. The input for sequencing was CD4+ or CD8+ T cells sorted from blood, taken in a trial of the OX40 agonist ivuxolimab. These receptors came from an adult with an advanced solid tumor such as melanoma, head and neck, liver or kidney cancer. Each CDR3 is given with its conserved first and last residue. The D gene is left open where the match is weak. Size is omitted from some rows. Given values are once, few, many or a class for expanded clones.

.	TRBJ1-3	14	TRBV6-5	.	TGTGCCAGCAGTCGAGAGGGGGGAGGAAACACCATATATTTT	CASSREGGGNTIYF
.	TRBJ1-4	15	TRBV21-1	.	TGTGCCAGCAGCAAAGTGGACAGGTCTAATGAAAAACTGTTTTTT	CASSKVDRSNEKLFF
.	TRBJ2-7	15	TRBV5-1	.	TGCGCCAGCAGCCCCATGTCGGGCAGCGCCTACGAGCAGTACTTC	CASSPMSGSAYEQYF
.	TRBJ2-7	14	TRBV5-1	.	TGCGCCAGCAGCTCGATGGGGGGAGAAGGCGAGCAGTACTTC	CASSSMGGEGEQYF
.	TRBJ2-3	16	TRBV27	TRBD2	TGTGCCAGCAGTCCTGGCGGGGGGGCAGGTTCAGATACGCAGTATTTT	CASSPGGGAGSDTQYF
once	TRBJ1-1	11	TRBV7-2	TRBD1	TGTGCCAGCAGCTTCGGACAGGTAGCTTTCTTT	CASSFGQVAFF
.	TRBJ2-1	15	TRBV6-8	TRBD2	TGTGCCAGCAGTGCCACTAGCGGCACCTACAATGAGCAGTTCTTC	CASSATSGTYNEQFF
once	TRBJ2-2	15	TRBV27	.	TGTGCCAGCAGGCTTAACTCGGTTGGGACCGGGGAGCTGTTTTTT	CASRLNSVGTGELFF
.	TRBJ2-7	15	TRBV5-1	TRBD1	TGCGCCAGCAGTTATTATGGACAGGGGGGGAACGAGCAGTACTTC	CASSYYGQGGNEQYF
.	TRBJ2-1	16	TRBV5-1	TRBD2	TGCGCCAGCAGCTTGGATACCGGGACTAGGTTTAATAAGCAGTTCTTC	CASSLDTGTRFNKQFF
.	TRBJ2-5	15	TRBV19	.	TGTGCCAGTAGTATAGCTGCAGGGCCGGGGGAGACCCAGTACTTC	CASSIAAGPGETQYF
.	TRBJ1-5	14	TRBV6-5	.	TGTGCCAGCAGCCCAGGCGGGAGCAATCAGCCCCAGCATTTT	CASSPGGSNQPQHF